The clone carrying this T cell receptor (beta chain) has a handful of counts. The antigen is unknown. This specimen comes from a study of T cells in Graves' hyperthyroidism and ophthalmopathy. Trimming removed 4 bases at V and 2 bases at J, with 14 bases between. Germline values: CDR1 MDHEN, CDR2 SYDVKM. This CDR3 is 15 amino acids long. Diagnosis rested on symptoms, serum thyroxine and TRAb, thyroid ultrasound, and orbital computed tomography. Notes on the study in general: Ophthalmopathy cases were set apart from stable hyperthyroidism by a 13 V-J model. Most thyroid-expanded clonotypes above 0.001 were also found in blood.

The TCR beta CDR3 regions underwent amplification using RNA transcripts as the source. TCR CDR3 regions were first amplified by RT-PCR with HTBI primers. TCRdb re-called the multiplex PCR reads with MiXCR, one entry per CDR3 protein. The sample has about 520,000 distinct CDR3 sequences, around 22% seen once. The receptor's source is a woman aged 30 to 39 with Graves' ophthalmopathy. The material sequenced was blood. This chain links TRBV28 with TRBJ1-2, with no clear D. Here the CDR3 reads CASSSMGANNYGYTF. DNA of the CDR3: TGTGCCAGCAGTTCGATGGGTGCAAACAACTATGGCTACACCTTC.